One TCR beta chain is described in this entry. Its antigen is currently unknown. 60 Vbeta and 13 Jbeta primers were used in PCR. The data were produced by immunoSEQ multiplex PCR, yet TCRdb's version contains in-frame clones alone and is incomplete. The sample lists 150,000 to 200,000 clones; 70% to 90% were seen once. Sampled while nominally healthy, donors likely had unrecorded immune exposures. This record comes from a study of cytomegalovirus exposure and HLA in healthy donors. Study-wide points: The classifier was said to identify cytomegalovirus status with high specificity and sensitivity. Most subjects had HLA-A and HLA-B alleles reportedly predicted accurately by TCR beta sequences.

CDR1 and CDR2 from the germline V gene are SGHVS and FQNEAQ. The V end was cut by 2 bases, the J end by 4 bases, with 12 bases between. The CDR3 covers 14 residues. The source is a woman younger than 30 in good health and CMV-seropositive. The specimen was PBMCs. The gene calls are TRBV7-8 and TRBJ2-7, with a tentative D call TRBD1 (6 bases). The CDR3 region is CASSLNVRGYEQYV. In nucleotides, the CDR3 is TGTGCCAGCAGCTTAAATGTCAGGGGTTACGAGCAGTACGTC.